This TCR beta chain is from a study of T cells in Graves' hyperthyroidism and ophthalmopathy. Overall study: Staff took peripheral blood when the initial diagnosis was made, before any treatment began.

Patients with uncontrolled infections, other autoimmune diseases, pregnancy or lactation were excluded. CDR1 is SGDLS, CDR2 YYNGEE, per germline. The V end lost 6 bases, the J end lost 5 bases, and 14 bases lay between the germline ends. This CDR3 spans 13 amino acids. RNA transcripts were the template for amplifying TCR beta CDR3 regions. HTBI primers were employed in a first-round RT-PCR of the TCR CDR3. One entry per CDR3 protein, called by TCRdb with MiXCR from the multiplex PCR reads. Among 750,000 to 900,000 distinct CDR3 sequences, 38% were seen once, and the ten largest hold approximately 8.7%.

The genes are TRBV9 and TRBJ1-2, with D perhaps TRBD1 (6 bases). The origin of this receptor is a man aged 18 to 29 with Graves' hyperthyroidism. The sequencing input was blood. CDR3 sequence reads: CASTPGTQYGYTF. The CDR3 DNA follows: TGTGCCAGCACTCCCGGGACACAATATGGCTACACCTTC.